Each of the 31 T cell receptor beta chains below was sequenced from the same sample in a study of cytomegalovirus exposure and HLA in healthy donors. 60 Vbeta and 13 Jbeta primers were used in PCR. The assay was immunoSEQ multiplex PCR, and TCRdb's table has in-frame clones only and misses some. The table shows 130,000 to 150,000 clones, with about 80% occurring only once. Sequencing used PBMCs. The source is a man aged 35-49 years in good health and CMV-seropositive.

The chain carries TRBV23-1 and TRBJ2-3, with D possibly being TRBD2 (5 bases). TRBV23-1 is noted as an ORF with a role that remains uncertain. There are 12 residues in the CDR3. V was shortened by 4 bases and J by 8 bases, with 10 bases between the two germline ends. CDR3 residues: CASSLLGVTQYF. The CDR3 DNA reads as TGCGCCAGCAGTCTATTGGGAGTTACGCAGTATTTT.

This clone was counted between two and nine times. V is TRBV29-1 and J is TRBJ1-1; 9 bases fit TRBD1. CDR1 SQVTM and CDR2 ANQGSEA come from the germline V gene. The junction had 5 bases not matched to a gene; V was cut back by 8 bases and J by 1 base. The CDR3 covers 13 residues. This chain's CDR3 is CSSRQGGNTEAFF. In DNA form, the CDR3 reads TGCAGCTCTAGACAGGGGGGGAACACTGAAGCTTTCTTT.

This sequence joins TRBV4-3 and TRBJ2-7, with 11 bases identical to TRBD2. Unmatched junction bases numbered 7, after V lost 4 bases and J lost 5 bases. Germline assignment: CDR1 LGHNA and CDR2 YSLEER. The CDR3 has 15 amino acids. The CDR3 loop reads CASSRTSGSGHEQYF. Written as DNA, the CDR3 is TGCGCCAGCAGCCGAACTAGCGGGAGCGGCCACGAGCAGTACTTC.

The V gene is TRBV28, the J gene TRBJ2-3; D call uncertain. Per germline, CDR1 MDHEN and CDR2 SYDVKM. This CDR3 has 12 amino acids. V was trimmed by 3 bases and J by 3 bases, leaving 4 bases between them. CDR3 residues: CASSFQTDTQYF. DNA for the CDR3: TGTGCCAGCAGTTTCCAGACAGATACGCAGTATTTT.

The chain is built from TRBV2 and TRBJ1-6; 8 bases are shared with TRBD1. V shed 8 bases and J 1 base; nucleotides not matched to a gene: 7. The CDR3 sequence is 16 residues long. The germline V gene encodes CDR1 SNHLY and CDR2 FYNNEI. The CDR3 spells CASGGTGFSYNSPLHF. In DNA, the CDR3 is TGTGCCAGCGGGGGGACAGGCTTTTCCTATAATTCACCCCTCCACTTT.

The rearrangement uses TRBV28 and TRBJ2-5, with 9 bases fitting TRBD1. In germline, CDR1 is MDHEN, CDR2 SYDVKM. With V trimmed by 7 bases and J by 4 bases, 10 bases remained unmatched. The CDR3 has 15 amino acids. The CDR3 DNA reads TGTGCCAGCACCGTGGGACAGGGAGAGACAGAGACCCAGTACTTC. This encodes CASTVGQGETETQYF.

A remark on this clone: One end of the junction fails to match germline, which may point to a read error. The J gene is TRBJ2-7, the V gene TRBV2; D not resolved. Germline values: CDR1 SNHLY, CDR2 FYNNEI. The CDR3 loop spans 13 amino acids. CDR3 nucleotide sequence: TGTGCCAGCAGTGAAGCGGTCTCCGTAGGTCAGGACTTC. As protein: CASSEAVSVGQDF.

The chain is built from TRBV5-5 and TRBJ2-5; D may be TRBD2 (6 bases). This CDR3 has 13 amino acids. V lost 4 bases, J lost 2 bases, and 9 bases lay in between. Germline-derived CDR1 and CDR2 are SGHKS and YYEKEE (reference sequence). CDR3 DNA sequence: TGTGCCAGCAGCATGAGCGGGCAAGAGACCCAGTACTTC. Translating gives CASSMSGQETQYF. Looking up the rest from reference TRBV5-5 and TRBJ2-5 gives the full variable domain: DAGVTQSPTHLIKTRGQQVTLRCSPISGHKSVSWYQQVLGQGPQFIFQYYEKEERGRGNFPDRFSARQFPNYSSELNVNALLLGDSALYLCASSMSGQETQYFGPGTRLLVL.

The chain links TRBV28 to TRBJ2-7; D may be TRBD1 (5 bases). Germline V CDR1 and CDR2: MDHEN, SYDVKM. Trimming left V 4 bases short and J 5 bases short, with 21 bases between. The CDR3 totals 16 residues. The DNA for the CDR3 is TGTGCCAGCAGTTATCTCTGGGCAGGGAAGTCGGACGAGCAGTACTTC. Translation gives CASSYLWAGKSDEQYF.

CDR3 in DNA: TGTGCCAGCACCGGGACTAGCGGGAATTATTGGGCCGGGGAGCTGTTTTTT. Translation gives CASTGTSGNYWAGELFF. This chain joins TRBV25-1 and TRBJ2-2, with TRBD2 matching over 13 bases. Germline V gives CDR1 MGHDK, CDR2 SYGVNS. The CDR3 consists of 17 residues. With V trimmed by 7 bases and J by 6 bases, 11 bases remained unmatched.

The V gene is TRBV28, the J gene TRBJ1-4; no clear D gene. Deletions cut 3 bases from V and 8 bases from J, with 10 bases between. Germline CDR1 reads MDHEN; CDR2 reads SYDVKM. The CDR3 loop spans 13 amino acids. The CDR3 nucleotides read TGTGCCAGCAGTTTGGGTAGGAGGGAAAAACTGTTTTTT. It translates to CASSLGRREKLFF.

This sequence joins TRBV2 and TRBJ2-1, with D unclear. This CDR3 has 14 amino acids. The germline V gene encodes CDR1 SNHLY and CDR2 FYNNEI. Trimming cost V 2 bases and J 4 bases, with 9 bases left between them. Written as DNA, the CDR3 is TGTGCCAGCAGTGAAACAGAAGCTTACAATGAGCAGTTCTTC. Its protein is CASSETEAYNEQFF.

The gene calls are TRBV9 and TRBJ2-1, with 7 bases aligning to TRBD1. With 4 bases clipped from V and 3 bases from J, the junction kept 7 bases outside the gene matches. CDR1 and CDR2 (germline): SGDLS, YYNGEE. The CDR3 covers 15 residues. CDR3 in DNA: TGTGCCAGCAGCACAGACAGGGCGGGCTACAATGAGCAGTTCTTC. This encodes CASSTDRAGYNEQFF.

The CDR3 DNA reads as TGTGCCAGCAGCGAGATTACCAATAACTATGGCTACACCTTC. Its translation is CASSEITNNYGYTF. The V gene is TRBV5-6, the J gene TRBJ1-2, with D hard to call. V was clipped by 4 bases and J by 1 base, with 11 bases between them. The CDR3 consists of 14 residues. Germline lookup yields CDR1 SGHDT and CDR2 YYEEEE. Full variable domain (missing parts from reference TRBV5-6 and TRBJ1-2): DAGVTQSPTHLIKTRGQQVTLRCSPKSGHDTVSWYQQALGQGPQFIFQYYEEEERQRGNFPDRFSGHQFPNYSSELNVNALLLGDSALYLCASSEITNNYGYTFGSGTRLTVV.

This chain joins TRBV2 and TRBJ1-4; perhaps TRBD1 as D (6 bases). Germline loops: CDR1 SNHLY, CDR2 FYNNEI. Trimming stripped 8 bases from V and 12 bases from J, with 13 bases between. This CDR3 spans 11 amino acids. CDR3 nucleotide sequence: TGTGCCAGCTTACAGGGTGTGGAACTGTTTTTT. Its translation is CASLQGVELFF.

V gene TRBV14 combines with J gene TRBJ2-7; 9 nucleotides agree with TRBD2. Trimming removed 4 bases from V and 0 bases from J; junction bases left unmatched: 10. Germline CDR1 and CDR2: SGHDN and FVKESK. This CDR3 contains 17 residues. The CDR3 nucleotides are TGTGCCAGCAGCCTTAGGATGGCGGGAGGGAGCTCCTACGAGCAGTACTTC. Translated: CASSLRMAGGSSYEQYF.

The V gene is TRBV25-1, the J gene TRBJ2-7; 11 nucleotides agree with TRBD1. The CDR3 covers 15 residues. J gave up 4 bases and V 4 bases, and 6 bases lay outside the gene matches. The germline CDR1 and CDR2 sequences are MGHDK and SYGVNS. The CDR3 DNA follows: TGTGCCAGCAGTGGGGGGGACAGGGGGGTTTACGAGCAGTACTTC. Translation gives CASSGGDRGVYEQYF.

V is TRBV5-5 and J is TRBJ2-1; D is possibly TRBD1 (6 bases). Germline CDR1 SGHKS, CDR2 YYEKEE (reference sequence). V lost 0 bases to trimming and J lost 4 bases, with 11 bases between them. The CDR3 length is 15 residues. The CDR3 is CASSLVQGQYNEQFF. For the CDR3, the DNA is TGTGCCAGCAGCTTGGTGCAAGGACAGTACAATGAGCAGTTCTTC.

V is TRBV11-2 and J is TRBJ2-3; no clear D. The CDR3 has 12 residues. Looked up from germline, CDR1 is SGHAT and CDR2 is FQNNGV. V lost 4 bases to trimming and J lost 0 bases, with 2 bases between them. This CDR3 reads CASSSSTDTQYF. In nucleotides, the CDR3 is TGTGCCAGCAGCTCTAGCACAGATACGCAGTATTTT.

This clone has only a few counts. The chain has TRBV6-5 and TRBJ2-1, with D possibly TRBD2 on 6 matching bases. In germline, CDR1 is MNHEY, CDR2 SVGAGI. Between the trimmed V and J ends, which lost 5 bases and 4 bases, there was a span of 15 bases. This CDR3 has 15 residues. In DNA form, the CDR3 reads TGTGCCAGCAGTCCCTCGGGACTCCCTTACAATGAGCAGTTCTTC. Its protein is CASSPSGLPYNEQFF.

This clone has a handful of counts. The J gene is TRBJ2-3, the V gene TRBV10-3, with D possibly TRBD1 on 6 matching bases. The CDR3 is 14 residues long. Per the germline V gene, CDR1 is ENHRY and CDR2 is SYGVKD. V lost 2 bases, J lost 2 bases, and 8 bases lay in between. CDR3 region: CAISEGQPTDTQYF. In DNA, the CDR3 is TGTGCCATCAGTGAGGGACAGCCCACAGATACGCAGTATTTT.

V gene TRBV7-2 combines with J gene TRBJ1-5; unclear D gene. The CDR3 loop spans 14 amino acids. CDR1 is SGHTA, CDR2 FQGNSA, per germline. Trimming removed 5 bases at V and 3 bases at J, with 11 bases between. The DNA for the CDR3 is TGTGCCAGCAGCCCCCGAGGATTCAATCAGCCCCAGCATTTT. Residues: CASSPRGFNQPQHF. The full variable domain, its missing parts supplied by reference TRBV7-2 and TRBJ1-5, is GAGVSQSPSNKVTEKGKDVELRCDPISGHTALYWYRQSLGQGLEFLIYFQGNSAPDKSGLPSDRFSAERTGGSVSTLTIQRTQQEDSAVYLCASSPRGFNQPQHFGDGTRLSIL.

This clone was seen a few times. The gene calls are TRBV5-1 and TRBJ2-1; D gene unclear. Germline lookup yields CDR1 SGHRS and CDR2 YFSETQ. V was clipped by 2 bases and J by 9 bases, with 12 bases between them. The CDR3 is 13 residues long. The chain's CDR3 is CASSFGTTGEQFF. CDR3 DNA: TGCGCCAGCAGCTTCGGTACGACGGGTGAGCAGTTCTTC.

This clone has just a few counts. The chain joins TRBV6-1 to TRBJ1-1, with D possibly matching TRBD1 (5 bases). The CDR3 covers 14 residues. Germline V gene sequence: CDR1 MNHNS, CDR2 SASEGT. Between the trimmed V and J ends, which lost 6 bases and 0 bases, there was a span of 11 bases. The CDR3 sequence is CASRDTDMNTEAFF. The CDR3, as DNA: TGTGCCAGCAGGGACACAGACATGAACACTGAAGCTTTCTTT.

The chain employs TRBV14 and TRBJ2-1, with TRBD2 matching 7 bases. Trimming cost V 1 base and J 15 bases; bases outside gene matches: 15. The CDR3 covers 15 residues. CDR1 SGHDN and CDR2 FVKESK come from the germline V gene. The CDR3 spells CASSQGLRLADQPFF. The CDR3 DNA reads TGTGCCAGCAGCCAAGGTCTGAGACTAGCAGACCAACCGTTCTTC.

This sequence joins TRBV27 and TRBJ1-5; 8 bases align to TRBD1. The V segment lost 5 bases and the J segment 4 bases; nucleotides outside the gene matches: 4. The germline V gene has CDR1 MNHEY and CDR2 SMNVEV (reference sequence). This CDR3 contains 14 residues. The CDR3 reads CASSPGQGNQPQHF. The CDR3, as DNA: TGTGCCAGCAGTCCCGGACAGGGAAATCAGCCCCAGCATTTT.

The chain uses TRBV7-8 and TRBJ2-1; perhaps TRBD2 as D (5 bases). The germline gives CDR1 SGHVS, CDR2 FQNEAQ. The CDR3 consists of 14 residues. Trimming removed 5 bases from V and 6 bases from J, with 14 bases in between. CDR3 loop: CASSPRTQINEQFF. As DNA, the CDR3 is TGTGCCAGCAGCCCGAGGACTCAAATCAATGAGCAGTTCTTC.

This clone was counted only a few times. The V call is TRBV4-3, the J call TRBJ1-1; D is uncertain. The CDR3 is 13 residues long. Germline lookup yields CDR1 LGHNA and CDR2 YSLEER. V gave up 1 base and J gave up 2 bases, with 5 bases separating them. CDR3 loop: CASSQAGNTEAFF. CDR3 bases: TGCGCCAGCAGCCAAGCAGGAAACACTGAAGCTTTCTTT.

The chain joins TRBV7-8 to TRBJ1-4; tentatively, D is TRBD1 (5 bases). This CDR3 has 14 residues. Per germline, CDR1 SGHVS and CDR2 FQNEAQ. V was clipped by 1 base and J by 8 bases, with 11 bases between them. The CDR3, as DNA: TGTGCCAGCAGCTTAGGACAGCTGGGGGAAAAACTGTTTTTT. Translated: CASSLGQLGEKLFF.

The chain employs TRBV5-1 and TRBJ2-5, with D tentatively TRBD1 (6 bases). Trimming shortened V by 0 bases and J by 1 base, and 10 bases separated the two germline ends. Germline CDR1 reads SGHRS; CDR2 reads YFSETQ. The CDR3 spans 15 residues. The CDR3 sequence is CASSLAPGAQETQYF. DNA for the CDR3: TGCGCCAGCAGCTTGGCCCCAGGGGCCCAAGAGACCCAGTACTTC.

The CDR3 loop reads CASSPSGATPYEQYF. The CDR3, as DNA: TGTGCCAGCAGCCCAAGTGGGGCGACCCCCTACGAGCAGTACTTC. The genes are TRBV7-2 and TRBJ2-7; weak D call: TRBD1 (5 bases). Deletions cut 5 bases from V and 2 bases from J, with 16 bases between. CDR3 length equals 15 residues. CDR1 is SGHTA, CDR2 FQGNSA, per germline.